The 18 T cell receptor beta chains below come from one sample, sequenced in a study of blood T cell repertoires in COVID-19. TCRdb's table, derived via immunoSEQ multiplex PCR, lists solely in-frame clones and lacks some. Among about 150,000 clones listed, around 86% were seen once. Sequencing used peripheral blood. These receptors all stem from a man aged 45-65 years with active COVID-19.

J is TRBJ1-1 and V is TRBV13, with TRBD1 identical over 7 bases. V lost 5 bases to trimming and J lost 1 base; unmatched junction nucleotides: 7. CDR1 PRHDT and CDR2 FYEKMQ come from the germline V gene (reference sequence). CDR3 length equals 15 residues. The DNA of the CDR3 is TGTGCCAGCAGCCCTATCGACAGGGCGAACACTGAAGCTTTCTTT. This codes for CASSPIDRANTEAFF.

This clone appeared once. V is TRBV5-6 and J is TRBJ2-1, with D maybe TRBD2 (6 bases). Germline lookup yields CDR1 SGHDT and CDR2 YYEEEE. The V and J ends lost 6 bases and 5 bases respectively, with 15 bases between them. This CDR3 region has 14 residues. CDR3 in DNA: TGTGCCAGCAAGACTAGGGGCGCCCACAATGAGCAGTTCTTC. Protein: CASKTRGAHNEQFF. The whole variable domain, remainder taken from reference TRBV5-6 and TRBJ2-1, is DAGVTQSPTHLIKTRGQQVTLRCSPKSGHDTVSWYQQALGQGPQFIFQYYEEEERQRGNFPDRFSGHQFPNYSSELNVNALLLGDSALYLCASKTRGAHNEQFFGPGTRLTVL.

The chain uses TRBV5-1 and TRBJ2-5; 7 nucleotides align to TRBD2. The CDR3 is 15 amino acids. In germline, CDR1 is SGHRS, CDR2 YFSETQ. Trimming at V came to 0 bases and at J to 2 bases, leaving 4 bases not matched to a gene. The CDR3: CASSLALGGQETQYF. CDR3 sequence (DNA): TGCGCCAGCAGCTTGGCGTTGGGGGGGCAAGAGACCCAGTACTTC.

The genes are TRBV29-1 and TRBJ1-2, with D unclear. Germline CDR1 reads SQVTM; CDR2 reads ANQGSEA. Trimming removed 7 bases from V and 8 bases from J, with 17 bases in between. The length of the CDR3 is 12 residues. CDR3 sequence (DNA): TGCAGCGCCGGACCCGGACGGGAGGGCTACACCTTC. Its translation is CSAGPGREGYTF.

The CDR3 is CASTGEGEKLFF. The CDR3 DNA follows: TGCGCCAGCACGGGGGAGGGGGAAAAACTGTTTTTT. The chain is built from TRBV4-1 and TRBJ1-4, with D possibly matching TRBD1 (5 bases). Trimming stripped 7 bases from V and 8 bases from J, with 11 bases between. Germline CDR1 is MGHRA and CDR2 is YSYEKL. The CDR3 sequence is 12 residues long.

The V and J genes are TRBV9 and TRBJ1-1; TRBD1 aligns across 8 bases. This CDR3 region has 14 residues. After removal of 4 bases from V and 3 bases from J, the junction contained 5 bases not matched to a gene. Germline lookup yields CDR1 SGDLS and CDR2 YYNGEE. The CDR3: CASSTTGAHTEAFF. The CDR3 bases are TGTGCCAGCAGCACGACAGGGGCCCACACTGAAGCTTTCTTT.

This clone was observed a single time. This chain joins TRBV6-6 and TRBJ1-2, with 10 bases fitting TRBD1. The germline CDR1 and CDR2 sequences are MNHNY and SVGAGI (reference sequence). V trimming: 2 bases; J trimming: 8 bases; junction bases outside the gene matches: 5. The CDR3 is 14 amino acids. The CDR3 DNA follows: TGTGCCAGCAGTTACGACAGGGGGCGCGAAGGCTACACCTTC. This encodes CASSYDRGREGYTF.

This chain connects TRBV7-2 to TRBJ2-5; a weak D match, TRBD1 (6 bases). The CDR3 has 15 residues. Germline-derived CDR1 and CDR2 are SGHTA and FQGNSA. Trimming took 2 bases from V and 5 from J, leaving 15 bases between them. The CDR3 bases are TGTGCCAGCAGCTTAATGTCCAGGGGCGCCGAGACCCAGTACTTC. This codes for CASSLMSRGAETQYF.

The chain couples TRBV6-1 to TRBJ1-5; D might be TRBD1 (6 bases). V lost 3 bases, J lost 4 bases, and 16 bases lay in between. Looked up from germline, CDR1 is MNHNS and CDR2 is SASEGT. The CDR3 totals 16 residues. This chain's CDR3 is CASSDGKDRGNQPQHF. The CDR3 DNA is TGTGCCAGCAGTGATGGAAAGGACAGAGGGAATCAGCCCCAGCATTTT.

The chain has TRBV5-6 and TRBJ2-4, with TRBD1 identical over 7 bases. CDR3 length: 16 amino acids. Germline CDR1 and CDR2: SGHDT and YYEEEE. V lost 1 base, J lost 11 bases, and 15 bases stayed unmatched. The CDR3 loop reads CASSLTPGQLLSVQYF. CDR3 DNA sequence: TGTGCCAGCAGCTTGACACCGGGACAGCTACTTTCCGTTCAGTACTTC.

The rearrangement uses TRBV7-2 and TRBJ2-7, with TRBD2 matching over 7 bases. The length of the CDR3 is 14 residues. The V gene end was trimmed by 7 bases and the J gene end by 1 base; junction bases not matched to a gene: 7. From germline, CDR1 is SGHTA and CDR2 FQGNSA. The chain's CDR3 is CASKSGEVSYEQYF. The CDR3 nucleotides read TGTGCCAGCAAGAGCGGGGAAGTTTCCTACGAGCAGTACTTC.

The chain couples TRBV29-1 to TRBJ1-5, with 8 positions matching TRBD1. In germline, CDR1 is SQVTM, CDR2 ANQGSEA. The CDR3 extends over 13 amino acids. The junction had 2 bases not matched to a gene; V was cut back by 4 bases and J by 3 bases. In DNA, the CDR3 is TGCAGCGTTGCGACAGGGGTCAATCAGCCCCAGCATTTT. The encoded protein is CSVATGVNQPQHF.

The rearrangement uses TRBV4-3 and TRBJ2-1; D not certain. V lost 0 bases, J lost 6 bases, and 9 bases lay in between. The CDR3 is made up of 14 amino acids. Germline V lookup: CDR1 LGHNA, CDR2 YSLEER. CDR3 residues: CASSQEHSRNEQFF. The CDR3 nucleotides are TGCGCCAGCAGCCAAGAACACAGCCGCAATGAGCAGTTCTTC.

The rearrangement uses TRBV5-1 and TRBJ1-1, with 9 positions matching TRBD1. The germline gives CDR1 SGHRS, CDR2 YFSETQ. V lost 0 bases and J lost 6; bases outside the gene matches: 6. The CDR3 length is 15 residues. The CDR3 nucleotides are TGCGCCAGCAGCTTGGCTGGACAGGGGAGGGCTGAAGCTTTCTTT. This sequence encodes CASSLAGQGRAEAFF.

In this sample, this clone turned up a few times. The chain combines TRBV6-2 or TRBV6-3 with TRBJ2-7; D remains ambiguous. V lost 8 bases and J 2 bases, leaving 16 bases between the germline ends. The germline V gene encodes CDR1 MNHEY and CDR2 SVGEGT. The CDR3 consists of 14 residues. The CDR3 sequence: CASGQSPVTYEQYF. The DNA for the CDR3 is TGTGCCAGCGGCCAATCCCCTGTAACCTACGAGCAGTACTTC.

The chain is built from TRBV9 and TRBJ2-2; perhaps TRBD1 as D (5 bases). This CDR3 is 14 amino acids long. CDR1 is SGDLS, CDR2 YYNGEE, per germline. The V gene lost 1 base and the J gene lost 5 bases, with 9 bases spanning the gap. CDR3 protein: CASSVSQGTGELFF. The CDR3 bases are TGTGCCAGCAGCGTATCCCAGGGAACCGGGGAGCTGTTTTTT.

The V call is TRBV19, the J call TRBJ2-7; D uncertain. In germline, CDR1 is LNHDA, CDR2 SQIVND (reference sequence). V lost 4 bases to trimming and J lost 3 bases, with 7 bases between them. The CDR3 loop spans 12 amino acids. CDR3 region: CASSKENYEQYF. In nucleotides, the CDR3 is TGTGCCAGTAGTAAGGAGAACTACGAGCAGTACTTC.

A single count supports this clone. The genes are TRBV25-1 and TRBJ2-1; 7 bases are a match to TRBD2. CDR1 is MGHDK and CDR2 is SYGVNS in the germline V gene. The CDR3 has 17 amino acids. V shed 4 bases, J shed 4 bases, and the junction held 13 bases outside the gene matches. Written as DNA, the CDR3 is TGTGCCAGCAGTGCCCCTCAGGCTAGCGGCCGATACAATGAGCAGTTCTTC. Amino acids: CASSAPQASGRYNEQFF.